The 9 T cell receptor beta chains in this list originate from one sample, sequenced in a study of OX40 agonist ivuxolimab in advanced cancers. TCRdb keeps only in-frame clones here, not all; method: immunoSEQ multiplex PCR. The sample includes about 41,000 clones, 85% of them seen just once. Material: CD4+ or CD8+ T cells sorted from blood, obtained in a trial of the OX40 agonist ivuxolimab. The receptors were gathered from an adult with an advanced solid tumor such as melanoma, head and neck, liver or kidney cancer.

V is TRBV18 and J is TRBJ2-3; D not resolved. Trimming left V 3 bases short and J 2 bases short, with 9 bases between. The CDR3 contains 14 residues. Germline loops: CDR1 KGHSH, CDR2 LQKENI. CDR3 in amino acids: CASSPGIVTDTQYF. CDR3 DNA: TGTGCCAGCTCACCGGGTATTGTCACAGATACGCAGTATTTT.

The table lists this clone with a count of one. This rearrangement joins TRBV28 to TRBJ2-5, with a possible D match to TRBD2 (5 bases). The CDR3 consists of 14 residues. Germline CDR1 MDHEN, CDR2 SYDVKM. The ends were cut back, 5 bases at V and 1 base at J, with 11 bases in the middle. This chain's CDR3 is CASSGVRGQETQYF. CDR3 DNA sequence: TGTGCCAGCAGTGGGGTCCGGGGCCAAGAGACCCAGTACTTC.

V gene TRBV7-9 combines with J gene TRBJ2-3; TRBD2 aligns across 12 bases. CDR3 length: 17 amino acids. V was pared by 0 bases and J by 2 bases, with 3 bases of the junction left unmatched. CDR1 and CDR2 (germline): SEHNR, FQNEAQ (reference sequence). Here the CDR3 DNA reads TGTGCCAGCAGCTTAGCCCTAGCGGGAGGGCCCACAGATACGCAGTATTTT. It codes for CASSLALAGGPTDTQYF.

A few counts support this clone. This chain links TRBV19 with TRBJ2-1; tentatively, D is TRBD2 (6 bases). Trimming took 7 bases from V and 6 from J, leaving 16 bases between them. The CDR3 contains 14 residues. Germline CDR1 and CDR2: LNHDA and SQIVND (reference sequence). The CDR3 loop reads CASTKQVGGNEQFF. Here the CDR3 DNA reads TGTGCCAGTACCAAACAGGTGGGGGGCAATGAGCAGTTCTTC.

The V call is TRBV7-3, the J call TRBJ2-7; 11 bases agree with TRBD2. This CDR3 is 16 amino acids long. The V segment lost 4 bases and the J segment 3 bases; nucleotides outside the gene matches: 8. The V gene's germline CDR1 is SGHTA and CDR2 FQGTGA. The CDR3 region is CASSSAGTSGIYEQYF. The CDR3 bases are TGTGCCAGCAGCTCGGCCGGGACTAGCGGAATCTACGAGCAGTACTTC.

J is TRBJ1-2 and V is TRBV5-1; 8 bases map to TRBD1. In germline, CDR1 is SGHRS, CDR2 YFSETQ. With 3 bases clipped from V and 8 bases from J, the junction kept 6 bases outside the gene matches. CDR3 length: 13 residues. CDR3 nucleotides: TGCGCCAGCAGCTCCCAGGGGGCCCGGGGCTACACCTTC. Translation gives CASSSQGARGYTF. Filled out from reference TRBV5-1 and TRBJ1-2, the complete variable domain reads KAGVTQTPRYLIKTRGQQVTLSCSPISGHRSVSWYQQTPGQGLQFLFEYFSETQRNKGNFPGRFSGRQFSNSRSEMNVSTLELGDSALYLCASSSQGARGYTFGSGTRLTVV.

The chain couples TRBV7-8 to TRBJ2-2, with a tentative D call TRBD1 (6 bases). The germline V gene has CDR1 SGHVS and CDR2 FQNEAQ. Trimming took 2 bases from V and 7 from J, leaving 11 bases between them. The CDR3 runs 14 residues. The CDR3 DNA reads TGTGCCAGCAGCTTATCAGGGGCCCACGGGGAGCTGTTTTTT. Protein product: CASSLSGAHGELFF.

The chain couples TRBV30 to TRBJ2-1; TRBD2 might be the D (7 bases). The CDR3 has 12 amino acids. Germline assignment: CDR1 GTSNPN and CDR2 SVGIG (reference sequence). The ends were cut back, 5 bases at V and 7 bases at J, with 12 bases in the middle. For the CDR3, the DNA is TGTGCCTGGGAGGGAGGGGGGAATGAGCAGTTCTTC. It specifies CAWEGGGNEQFF.

This clone was observed a handful of times. This sequence joins TRBV29-1 and TRBJ2-3; 7 bases are shared with TRBD1. The V segment lost 6 bases and the J segment 2 bases; nucleotides outside the gene matches: 11. The V gene's germline CDR1 is SQVTM and CDR2 ANQGSEA. The CDR3 extends over 15 amino acids. The chain's CDR3 is CSVVTGSGFTDTQYF. Written as DNA, the CDR3 is TGCAGCGTAGTGACAGGGTCGGGATTCACAGATACGCAGTATTTT.